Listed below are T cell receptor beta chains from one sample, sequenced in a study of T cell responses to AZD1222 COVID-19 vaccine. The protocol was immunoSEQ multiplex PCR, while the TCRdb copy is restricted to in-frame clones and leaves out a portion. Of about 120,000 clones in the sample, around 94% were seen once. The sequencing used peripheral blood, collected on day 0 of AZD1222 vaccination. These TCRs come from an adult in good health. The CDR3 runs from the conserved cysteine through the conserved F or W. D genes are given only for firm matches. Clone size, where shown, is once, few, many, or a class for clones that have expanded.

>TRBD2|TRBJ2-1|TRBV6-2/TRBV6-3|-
CASSYGSGRMYNEQFF
TGTGCCAGCAGTTATGGCAGCGGGAGAATGTACAATGAGCAGTTCTTC
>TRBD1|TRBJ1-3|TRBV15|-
CATSRVRQGFGNTIYF
TGTGCCACCAGCAGAGTGCGACAGGGTTTTGGAAACACCATATATTTT
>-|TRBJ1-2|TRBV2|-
CASLPLTGQVGEGVYGYTF
TGTGCCAGCCTCCCTCTCACTGGACAAGTGGGGGAGGGTGTATATGGCTACACCTTC
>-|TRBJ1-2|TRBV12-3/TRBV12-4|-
CASSLGQAYGYTF
TGTGCCAGCAGTTTGGGGCAGGCATATGGCTACACCTTC
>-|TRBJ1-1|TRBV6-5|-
CASRLGFTEAFF
TGTGCCAGCAGGTTGGGGTTTACTGAAGCTTTCTTT
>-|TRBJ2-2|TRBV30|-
CAWSVALVTGELFF
TGTGCCTGGAGTGTAGCCCTCGTGACCGGGGAGCTGTTTTTT
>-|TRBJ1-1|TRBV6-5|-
CASSRRDPIRAFF
TGTGCCAGCAGTCGCCGGGACCCTATAAGAGCTTTCTTT
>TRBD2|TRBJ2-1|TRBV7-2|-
CASSFSGIRLNEQFF
TGTGCCAGCAGCTTTAGCGGGATAAGACTCAATGAGCAGTTCTTC
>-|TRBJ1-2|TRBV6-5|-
CASHPGIESGYTF
TGTGCCAGCCATCCGGGGATCGAGAGTGGCTACACCTTC
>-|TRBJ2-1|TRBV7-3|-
CASSPGENEQFF
TGTGCCAGTAGCCCGGGGGAGAATGAGCAGTTCTTC
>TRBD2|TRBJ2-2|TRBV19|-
CASSTQGLAGGELFF
TGTGCCAGTAGTACACAGGGACTAGCGGGCGGGGAGCTGTTTTTT
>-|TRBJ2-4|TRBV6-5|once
CASSYSGTTAIQYF
TGTGCCAGCAGTTACTCTGGCACTACTGCCATTCAGTACTTC
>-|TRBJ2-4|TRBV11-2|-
CASSLAWELAPKNIQYF
TGTGCCAGCAGCTTAGCGTGGGAGCTTGCACCCAAAAACATTCAGTACTTC
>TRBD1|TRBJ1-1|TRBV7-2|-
CASSLARQGKAFF
TGTGCCAGCAGCTTAGCTCGACAGGGGAAAGCTTTCTTT
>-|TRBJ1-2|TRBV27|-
CASSATQADFRYTF
TGTGCCAGCTCGGCCACGCAGGCCGATTTTCGCTACACCTTC
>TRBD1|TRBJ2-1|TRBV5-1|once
CASSLEGGRLNEQFF
TGCGCCAGCAGCTTGGAAGGGGGCCGGCTCAATGAGCAGTTCTTC
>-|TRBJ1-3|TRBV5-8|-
CASSLLRSSGNTIYF
TGTGCCAGCAGCTTGCTTAGGAGCTCTGGAAACACCATATATTTT
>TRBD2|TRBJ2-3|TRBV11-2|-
CASSSGLAGGTQYF
TGTGCCAGCAGCTCCGGACTAGCGGGAGGAACGCAGTATTTT
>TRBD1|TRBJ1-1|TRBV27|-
CASRKQGANTEAFF
TGTGCCAGCAGGAAACAGGGGGCGAACACTGAAGCTTTCTTT
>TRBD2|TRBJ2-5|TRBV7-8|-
CASSPTLTSAQETQYF
TGTGCCAGCAGCCCAACCCTCACTAGCGCCCAAGAGACCCAGTACTTC
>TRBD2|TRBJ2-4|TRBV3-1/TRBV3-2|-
CASSAPGLAGGFQYF
TGTGCCAGCAGCGCACCCGGACTAGCGGGGGGGTTTCAGTACTTC
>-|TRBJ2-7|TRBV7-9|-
CASSPWGGTATYEQYF
TGTGCCAGCAGCCCCTGGGGCGGGACAGCCACCTACGAGCAGTACTTC
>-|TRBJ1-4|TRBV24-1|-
CATSAGGVQNEKLFF
TGTGCCACCAGTGCTGGTGGGGTTCAAAATGAAAAACTGTTTTTT
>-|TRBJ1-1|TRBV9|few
CASSAPATGQPNTEAFF
TGTGCCAGCAGCGCCCCCGCGACGGGACAACCGAACACTGAAGCTTTCTTT
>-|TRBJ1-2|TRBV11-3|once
CASSRSTSYGYTF
TGTGCCAGCAGCCGGAGCACAAGCTATGGCTACACCTTC
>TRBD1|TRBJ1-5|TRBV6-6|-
CASSYSDRAGQPQHF
TGTGCCAGCAGTTACTCGGACAGGGCGGGGCAGCCCCAGCATTTT
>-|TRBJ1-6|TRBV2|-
CASEGTGLGYNSPLHF
TGTGCCAGCGAGGGGACGGGGTTGGGTTATAATTCACCCCTCCACTTT
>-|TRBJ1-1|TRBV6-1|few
CASSESPMNTEAFF
TGTGCCAGCAGTGAGTCCCCCATGAACACTGAAGCTTTCTTT
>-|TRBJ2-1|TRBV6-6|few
CASSLALGEQFF
TGTGCCAGCAGTTTAGCGTTGGGTGAGCAGTTCTTC
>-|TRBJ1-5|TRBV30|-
CAWSVRREANQPQHF
TGTGCCTGGAGTGTACGAAGGGAGGCCAATCAGCCCCAGCATTTT
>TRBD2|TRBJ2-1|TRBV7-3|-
CASSPTLAVRGNEQFF
TGTGCCAGCAGCCCGACACTAGCGGTCCGAGGGAATGAGCAGTTCTTC
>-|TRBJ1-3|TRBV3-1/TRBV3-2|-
CASSHRDFSGNTIYF
TGTGCCAGCAGCCACCGGGATTTCTCTGGAAACACCATATATTTT
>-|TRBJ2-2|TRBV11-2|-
CASSLGGGTNTGELFF
TGTGCCAGCAGCTTAGGAGGAGGCACTAACACCGGGGAGCTGTTTTTT
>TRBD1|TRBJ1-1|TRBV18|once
CASSSGTGGKSEAFF
TGTGCCAGCTCGTCAGGAACAGGGGGCAAATCTGAAGCTTTCTTT
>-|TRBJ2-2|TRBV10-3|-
CAISEATRRGTGELFF
TGTGCCATCAGTGAGGCCACCCGACGGGGAACCGGGGAGCTGTTTTTT
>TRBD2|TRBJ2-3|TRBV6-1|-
CASSEANPPVGRDSTDTQYF
TGTGCCAGCAGTGAAGCCAATCCCCCCGTCGGGAGGGATAGCACAGATACGCAGTATTTT
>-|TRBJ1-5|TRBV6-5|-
CASSSDSNQPQHF
TGTGCCAGCAGTTCAGATAGCAATCAGCCCCAGCATTTT
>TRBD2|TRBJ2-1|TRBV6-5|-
CASSPPGGSYNEQFF
TGTGCCAGCAGTCCCCCAGGCGGGAGCTACAATGAGCAGTTCTTC
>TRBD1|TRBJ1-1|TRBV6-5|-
CASSRTGMNTEAFF
TGTGCCAGCAGCAGGACAGGGATGAACACTGAAGCTTTCTTT
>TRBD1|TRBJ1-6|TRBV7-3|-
CASSFRGGNSPLHF
TGTGCCAGCAGCTTCAGGGGGGGAAATTCACCCCTCCACTTT
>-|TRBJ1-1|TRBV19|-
CASSPRRAATEAFF
TGTGCCAGTTCCCCCCGGAGGGCGGCAACTGAAGCTTTCTTT